This T cell receptor (beta chain) comes out of a study of T cell repertoires in cytomegalovirus infection (dated by TCRdb to about 2019). Looking at the study overall: Recently identified HLA-C-restricted CMV epitopes, whose presentation resists viral immunomodulation, were targeted by peptide stimulations together with well-studied HLA-B-restricted epitopes. The HLA type of each donor mattered for the analysis, because public TCR beta signatures pointed to carriage of CMV infection along with the matching HLA type.

Taken with the paper, the label for treatment or condition translates to: in vitro stimulation with specific CMV peptide epitopes to enrich CMV-specific T cells. Broader findings and caveats from the paper: The ex vivo response was dominated by HLA-C-restricted CMV-specific TCR beta clonotypes, which also provided the single most frequent clonotype in two of eight donors. In both this cohort and an independent cohort of a few hundred donors, the cumulative frequency of public TCR beta family members distinguished carriers of CMV infection plus the relevant HLA type.

TCRdb names Illumina HiSeq 1500 as the instrument used. Clones were called with MiXCR by TCRdb after fastp trimmed the public reads at Q25, and only in-frame beta chains were retained. Every distinct CDR3 protein forms one entry, paired with its most common genes and DNA. Within this sample are about 770,000 distinct CDR3 sequences, with approximately 32% of them counted one time only. The ten largest clones capture about 12% of the sample. In the case of this clonotype: Its target antigen remains unknown. No base-level quality is on record; no much larger clone is a single base apart.

V is clipped by 6 bases and J by 7 bases, and the sequence between their germline boundaries is 21 bases long. In the germline V gene, CDR1 corresponds to SGHTA and CDR2 to FQGNSA. Including the terminal cysteine and phenylalanine, the CDR3 comprises 15 residues. Just the 45-base CDR3 DNA is kept, in frame starting at base 1. The sequence links TRBV7-2 to TRBJ2-5; the D gene is not confidently resolved. This sequence was found in a human donor in good health (CMV status not recorded). Some clones in this sample may be carry-over from other donors' samples. The specimen comprised cultured CD8+ T cells from PBMCs, sampled from culture after CMV antigen stimulation. Here the CDR3 is given as CASSTVGEDMATQYF. The DNA sequence follows: TGTGCCAGCAGTACGGTCGGTGAAGATATGGCGACCCAGTACTTC.